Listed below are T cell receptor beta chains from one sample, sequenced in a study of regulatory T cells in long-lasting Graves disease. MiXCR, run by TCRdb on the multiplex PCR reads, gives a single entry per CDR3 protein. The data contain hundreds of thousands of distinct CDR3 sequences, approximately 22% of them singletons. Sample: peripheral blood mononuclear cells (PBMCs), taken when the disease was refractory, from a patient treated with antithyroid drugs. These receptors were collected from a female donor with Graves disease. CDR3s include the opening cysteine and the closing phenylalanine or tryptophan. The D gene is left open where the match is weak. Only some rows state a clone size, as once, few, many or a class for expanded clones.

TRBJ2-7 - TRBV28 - CASTPLSGLRYEQYF TGTGCCAGCACCCCCCTGAGCGGACTCCGGTACGAGCAGTACTTC
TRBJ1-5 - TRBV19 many CASSAGVFQPQHF TGTGCCAGTAGTGCGGGGGTATTTCAGCCCCAGCATTTT
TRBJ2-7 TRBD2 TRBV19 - CASSRSGGPSSEQYF TGTGCCAGTAGTAGGTCGGGAGGGCCGTCAAGCGAGCAGTACTTC
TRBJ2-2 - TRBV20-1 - CSARAPQTENTGELFF TGCAGTGCTAGAGCCCCCCAGACAGAGAACACCGGGGAGCTGTTTTTT
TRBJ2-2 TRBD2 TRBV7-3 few CASSLDLAGGGELFF TGTGCCAGCAGCTTAGATCTAGCGGGAGGCGGGGAGCTGTTTTTT
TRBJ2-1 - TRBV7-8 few CASSLRTGEQFF TGTGCCAGCAGCCTACGGACTGGTGAGCAGTTCTTC
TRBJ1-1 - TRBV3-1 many CASITKGGNTEAFF TGTGCCAGCATAACGAAGGGAGGAAACACTGAAGCTTTCTTT
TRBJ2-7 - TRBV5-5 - CASSHSGGGFLYEQYF TGTGCCAGCAGCCATTCTGGGGGAGGTTTCCTCTACGAGCAGTACTTC
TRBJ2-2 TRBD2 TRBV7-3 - CASRASGRSTGELFF TGTGCCAGCAGAGCTAGCGGGAGAAGCACCGGGGAGCTGTTTTTT
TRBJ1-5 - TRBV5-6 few CASSPGVNSNQPQHF TGTGCCAGCAGTCCGGGCGTTAATAGCAATCAGCCCCAGCATTTT
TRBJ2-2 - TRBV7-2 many CASSTSSDLTGELFF TGTGCCAGCAGCACATCTAGCGACCTCACCGGGGAGCTGTTTTTT
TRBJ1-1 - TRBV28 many CASSLSGVTEAFF TGTGCCAGCAGTTTATCAGGGGTCACTGAAGCTTTCTTT
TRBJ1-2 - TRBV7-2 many CASSLVPSYGYTF TGTGCCAGCAGCTTAGTTCCCAGCTATGGCTACACCTTC
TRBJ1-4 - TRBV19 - CASSIGAGENEKLFF TGTGCCAGTAGTATAGGGGCGGGGGAAAATGAAAAACTGTTTTTT
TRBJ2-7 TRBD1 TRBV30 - CAWRTGGYEQYF TGTGCCTGGCGGACAGGGGGGTATGAGCAGTACTTC
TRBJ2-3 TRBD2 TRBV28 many CASTVKGSSGRFDTQYF TGTGCCAGCACCGTTAAGGGGTCTAGCGGGAGGTTCGATACGCAGTATTTT
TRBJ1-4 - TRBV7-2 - CASSLDTRNEKLFF TGTGCCAGCAGCTTAGACACACGTAATGAAAAACTGTTTTTT
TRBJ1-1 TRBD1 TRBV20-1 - CSAKGQGRSEAFF TGCAGTGCTAAGGGACAGGGACGCAGTGAAGCTTTCTTT
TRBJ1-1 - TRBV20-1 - CSGPAGTVNTEAFF TGCAGCGGACCCGCCGGGACGGTGAACACTGAAGCTTTCTTT
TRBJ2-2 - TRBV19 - CATQPDTGELFF TGTGCCACCCAGCCGGACACCGGGGAGCTGTTTTTT
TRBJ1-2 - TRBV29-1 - CSVPAEGRNYGYTF TGCAGCGTTCCCGCGGAAGGTCGGAACTATGGCTACACCTTC
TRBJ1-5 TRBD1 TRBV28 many CASRRGGSNQPQHF TGTGCCAGCAGGCGAGGGGGCAGCAATCAGCCCCAGCATTTT
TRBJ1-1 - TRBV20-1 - CSARDRGSSFGTEAFF TGCAGTGCTAGAGACAGGGGCAGTAGCTTTGGCACTGAAGCTTTCTTT
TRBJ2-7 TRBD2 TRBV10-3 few CAISVGGYSYEQYF TGTGCCATCAGTGTGGGAGGGTACTCCTACGAGCAGTACTTC
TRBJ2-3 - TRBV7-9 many CASSLGTDTQYF TGTGCCAGCAGCTTAGGCACAGATACGCAGTATTTT
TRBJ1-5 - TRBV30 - CAWSVGQPQHF TGTGCCTGGAGTGTTGGTCAGCCCCAGCATTTT
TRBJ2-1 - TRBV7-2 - CASSLTPTSYNEQFF TGTGCCAGCAGTCTTACCCCGACCTCCTACAATGAGCAGTTCTTC
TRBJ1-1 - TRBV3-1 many CASSQDTNTEAFF TGTGCCAGCAGCCAAGATACGAACACTGAAGCTTTCTTT
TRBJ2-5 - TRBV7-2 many CASSLFRGNEETQYF TGTGCCAGCAGCTTATTTCGAGGGAACGAAGAGACCCAGTACTTC
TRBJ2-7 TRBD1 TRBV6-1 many CASSPWTGSAGEQYF TGTGCCAGCAGTCCCTGGACAGGATCCGCCGGCGAGCAGTACTTC
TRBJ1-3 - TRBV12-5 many CASGLVNNRDSGNTIYF TGTGCTAGTGGTTTGGTAAATAACAGGGACTCTGGAAACACCATATATTTT
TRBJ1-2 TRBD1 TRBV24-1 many CATSGGQGNGYTF TGTGCCACCAGCGGAGGACAGGGGAATGGCTACACCTTC
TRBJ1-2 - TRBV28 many CASNAGGLGGYTF TGTGCCAGCAATGCTGGGGGGCTGGGTGGCTACACCTTC
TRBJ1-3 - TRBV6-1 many CASSPDSNPGAAGNTIYF TGTGCCAGCAGTCCCGATTCGAATCCGGGGGCAGCTGGAAACACCATATATTTT
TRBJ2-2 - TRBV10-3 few CAIRAGELFF TGTGCCATCAGGGCCGGGGAGCTGTTTTTT
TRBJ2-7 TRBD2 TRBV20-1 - CSARKTGGDNEQYF TGCAGTGCTAGAAAAACGGGAGGGGATAACGAGCAGTACTTC
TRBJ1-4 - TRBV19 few CASSIFTEATNEKLFF TGTGCCAGTAGTATTTTTACCGAAGCAACTAATGAAAAACTGTTTTTT
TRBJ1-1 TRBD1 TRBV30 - CATYRDRAMNTEAFF TGTGCCACGTACCGGGACAGGGCCATGAACACTGAAGCTTTCTTT
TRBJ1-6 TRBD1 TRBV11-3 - CASSSSGQLNSPLHF TGTGCCAGCAGCTCCTCGGGACAGTTGAATTCACCCCTCCACTTT
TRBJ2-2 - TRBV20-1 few CSASPVDGELFF TGCAGTGCTAGCCCGGTGGACGGGGAGCTGTTTTTT
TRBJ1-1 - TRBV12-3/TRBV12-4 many CASSPGGGTEAFF TGTGCCAGCAGTCCGGGGGGGGGCACTGAAGCTTTCTTT
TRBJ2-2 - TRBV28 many CASSPGHSGELFF TGTGCCAGCAGCCCGGGCCACTCCGGGGAGCTGTTTTTT
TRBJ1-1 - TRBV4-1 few CASSPINKASTEAFF TGCGCCAGCAGCCCCATAAATAAGGCCTCCACTGAAGCTTTCTTT
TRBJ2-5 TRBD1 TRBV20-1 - CSAQDRATIQETQYF TGCAGTGCTCAAGACAGGGCAACAATCCAAGAGACCCAGTACTTC
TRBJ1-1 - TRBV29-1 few CSAKQQNTEAFF TGCAGCGCCAAACAGCAGAACACTGAAGCTTTCTTT
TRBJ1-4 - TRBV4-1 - CASSQLTGGNEKLFF TGCGCCAGCAGCCAACTGACAGGAGGAAATGAAAAACTGTTTTTT
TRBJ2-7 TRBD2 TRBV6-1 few CASRTSGKVYEQYF TGTGCCAGCAGAACTAGCGGGAAGGTTTACGAGCAGTACTTC
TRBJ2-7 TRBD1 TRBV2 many CASRGDSSYEQYF TGTGCCAGCAGGGGGGACAGTTCCTACGAGCAGTACTTC
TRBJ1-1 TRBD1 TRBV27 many CASSLRDRDTEAFF TGTGCCAGCAGTTTGAGGGACAGGGACACTGAAGCTTTCTTT